These T cell receptor beta chains were read from a single sample in a study of T cells in Graves' hyperthyroidism and ophthalmopathy. TCRdb re-derived calls from the multiplex PCR reads in MiXCR, one entry per CDR3 protein. The sample consists of roughly 500,000 distinct CDR3 sequences, 35% to 50% of them appearing once. The sequencing sample was made of peripheral blood or thyroid tissue (not recorded which). The receptors were gathered from an adult woman with Graves' disease, either hyperthyroidism or ophthalmopathy (not recorded which). Each CDR3 is given with its conserved first and last residue. Each record gives: CDR3 DNA, CDR3 protein, D gene, V gene, clone size, J gene. D genes are given only for firm matches. Clone size is not always given. Where it is, it says once, few, many or a class for expanded clones.

CDR3 DNA: TGCGCCAGCCATTGGGAGCGCAAGTGCAATCAGCCCCAGCATTTT
CDR3 protein: CASHWERKCNQPQHF
D gene: .
V gene: TRBV5-1
clone size: many
J gene: TRBJ1-5

CDR3 DNA: TGTGCCATCAGGGGATGGGACGAGCAGTACTTC
CDR3 protein: CAIRGWDEQYF
D gene: .
V gene: TRBV10-3
clone size: .
J gene: TRBJ2-7

CDR3 DNA: TGTGCCAGCAGCTTGGCCCCTAGCGGGATCTCCTACGAGCAGTACTTC
CDR3 protein: CASSLAPSGISYEQYF
D gene: TRBD2
V gene: TRBV5-5
clone size: few
J gene: TRBJ2-7

CDR3 DNA: TGTGCCAGCAGCCAAGATAAAAGGACCGCTGACACCGGGGAGCTGTTTTTT
CDR3 protein: CASSQDKRTADTGELFF
D gene: .
V gene: TRBV3-1
clone size: .
J gene: TRBJ2-2

CDR3 DNA: TGTGCCAGCTCCGGGACAGGGGGTAATTCCTACGAGCAGTACTTC
CDR3 protein: CASSGTGGNSYEQYF
D gene: TRBD1
V gene: TRBV12-3/TRBV12-4
clone size: .
J gene: TRBJ2-7

CDR3 DNA: TGTGCCAGCAGCCAAGACACGGTCCGAGGAGTAGGCTACACCTTC
CDR3 protein: CASSQDTVRGVGYTF
D gene: .
V gene: TRBV9
clone size: .
J gene: TRBJ1-2

CDR3 DNA: TGTGCCAGCAGCTTATTCGGCTCGGGAGGGGACGAGCAGTACTTC
CDR3 protein: CASSLFGSGGDEQYF
D gene: TRBD2
V gene: TRBV7-2
clone size: .
J gene: TRBJ2-7

CDR3 DNA: TGTGCCAGCAGCGTAACAGGGGGCAACGCTTTCTTT
CDR3 protein: CASSVTGGNAFF
D gene: TRBD1
V gene: TRBV7-2
clone size: .
J gene: TRBJ1-1

CDR3 DNA: TGCGCCAGCAGCTTACTTCCCTGGGCAGGGAGCCAAGAGACCCAGTACTTC
CDR3 protein: CASSLLPWAGSQETQYF
D gene: .
V gene: TRBV5-1
clone size: .
J gene: TRBJ2-5

CDR3 DNA: TGCAGTGCTAGGTTACGGACAGGGGGCACTGGGGCCAACGTCCTGACTTTC
CDR3 protein: CSARLRTGGTGANVLTF
D gene: TRBD1
V gene: TRBV20-1
clone size: .
J gene: TRBJ2-6

CDR3 DNA: TGCAGTGCTAAGGGGGGCCCCACGTATGAGACCCAGTACTTC
CDR3 protein: CSAKGGPTYETQYF
D gene: .
V gene: TRBV20-1
clone size: .
J gene: TRBJ2-5

CDR3 DNA: TGTGCCACCACCGGGACGCCCGTCTCTGGGGCCAACGTCCTGACTTTC
CDR3 protein: CATTGTPVSGANVLTF
D gene: .
V gene: TRBV6-5
clone size: .
J gene: TRBJ2-6

CDR3 DNA: TGTGCCAGCCACAGGGGGCTAAGTCAGCCCCAGCATTTT
CDR3 protein: CASHRGLSQPQHF
D gene: TRBD1
V gene: TRBV2
clone size: .
J gene: TRBJ1-5

CDR3 DNA: TGTGCCAGCAGCGCCGGGGAGCGGGAAATCGGGGAGCTGTTTTTT
CDR3 protein: CASSAGEREIGELFF
D gene: TRBD2
V gene: TRBV2
clone size: few
J gene: TRBJ2-2

CDR3 DNA: TGCAGCGTGGGTACCCGCCGGGAGAACTACGAGCAGTACTTC
CDR3 protein: CSVGTRRENYEQYF
D gene: .
V gene: TRBV29-1
clone size: many
J gene: TRBJ2-7

CDR3 DNA: TGTGCCAGCACGGAAACCGGGACAGGGGACTACGAGCAGTACTTC
CDR3 protein: CASTETGTGDYEQYF
D gene: TRBD1
V gene: TRBV7-9
clone size: .
J gene: TRBJ2-7

CDR3 DNA: TGTGCCAGCAGCTTAAACAGGGACCTAGAAGGCTACACCTTC
CDR3 protein: CASSLNRDLEGYTF
D gene: .
V gene: TRBV7-2
clone size: .
J gene: TRBJ1-2

CDR3 DNA: TGTGCCAGCAGCTTAGAATTTGCTAGCGGGAAGCAGTTCTTC
CDR3 protein: CASSLEFASGKQFF
D gene: TRBD2
V gene: TRBV7-8
clone size: .
J gene: TRBJ2-1

CDR3 DNA: TGTGCCATCAGTGAGTTGACAGCTCCCTACGAGCAGTACTTC
CDR3 protein: CAISELTAPYEQYF
D gene: .
V gene: TRBV10-3
clone size: .
J gene: TRBJ2-7

CDR3 DNA: TGCAGCGTTGTCTTGGCAGGGACTGAAGCTTTCTTT
CDR3 protein: CSVVLAGTEAFF
D gene: .
V gene: TRBV29-1
clone size: .
J gene: TRBJ1-1

CDR3 DNA: TGCGCCAGCGTCGTCGAGGAGACCCAGTACTTC
CDR3 protein: CASVVEETQYF
D gene: .
V gene: TRBV5-1
clone size: many
J gene: TRBJ2-5

CDR3 DNA: TGTGCCAGCAGGAAGGGGAACACCGGGGAGCTGTTTTTT
CDR3 protein: CASRKGNTGELFF
D gene: .
V gene: TRBV7-2
clone size: many
J gene: TRBJ2-2

CDR3 DNA: TGTGCCAGCAGTGCGACGACAGGGATTAAATCAAAACTGTTTTTT
CDR3 protein: CASSATTGIKSKLFF
D gene: TRBD1
V gene: TRBV25-1
clone size: .
J gene: TRBJ1-4

CDR3 DNA: TGTGCCAGCCTTGAGTGGGGCCAAGAGACCCAGTACTTC
CDR3 protein: CASLEWGQETQYF
D gene: .
V gene: TRBV2
clone size: .
J gene: TRBJ2-5

CDR3 DNA: TGTGCCAGCACCCAGGGGGTCCGAGAGACCCAGTACTTC
CDR3 protein: CASTQGVRETQYF
D gene: TRBD1
V gene: TRBV6-6
clone size: few
J gene: TRBJ2-5

CDR3 DNA: TGTGCCAGCAGCCAGCCGGGACTAGCGGATCAAGAGACCCAGTACTTC
CDR3 protein: CASSQPGLADQETQYF
D gene: TRBD2
V gene: TRBV7-8
clone size: .
J gene: TRBJ2-5

CDR3 DNA: TGTGCCAGCAGCTCAAATTATGACTACACCTTC
CDR3 protein: CASSSNYDYTF
D gene: .
V gene: TRBV5-4
clone size: few
J gene: TRBJ1-2

CDR3 DNA: TGTGCCAGTAGTACGACTAGCGGGAGATTGGAGACCCAGTACTTC
CDR3 protein: CASSTTSGRLETQYF
D gene: TRBD2
V gene: TRBV19
clone size: many
J gene: TRBJ2-5

CDR3 DNA: TGTGCCAGCAGCGGGGACACTTCCGGGGACGATGGCTACACCTTC
CDR3 protein: CASSGDTSGDDGYTF
D gene: .
V gene: TRBV9
clone size: .
J gene: TRBJ1-2

CDR3 DNA: TGTGCCAGCTCACCCGCCCAACCCCCAAATTCACCCCTCCACTTT
CDR3 protein: CASSPAQPPNSPLHF
D gene: .
V gene: TRBV9
clone size: many
J gene: TRBJ1-6

CDR3 DNA: TGCGCCAGCAGCTTGATGACTAGCCGGGAGACCCAGTACTTC
CDR3 protein: CASSLMTSRETQYF
D gene: TRBD2
V gene: TRBV5-1
clone size: .
J gene: TRBJ2-5

CDR3 DNA: TGTGCCAGCAGTGACCATGGGGGGCAAGAGACCCAGTACTTC
CDR3 protein: CASSDHGGQETQYF
D gene: .
V gene: TRBV25-1
clone size: many
J gene: TRBJ2-5

CDR3 DNA: TGTGCCAGCAGTTTCTCAGGGACCAATCAGCCCCAGCATTTT
CDR3 protein: CASSFSGTNQPQHF
D gene: .
V gene: TRBV12-3/TRBV12-4
clone size: many
J gene: TRBJ1-5

CDR3 DNA: TGTGCCAGCACTCCTGGCGGCACCGGGGAGCTGTTTTTT
CDR3 protein: CASTPGGTGELFF
D gene: .
V gene: TRBV28
clone size: many
J gene: TRBJ2-2

CDR3 DNA: TGCAGTGCTAGACCTCACAGGGGCTACGAGCAGTACTTC
CDR3 protein: CSARPHRGYEQYF
D gene: TRBD1
V gene: TRBV20-1
clone size: few
J gene: TRBJ2-7